This T cell receptor (beta chain) originates from a study of T-cell reconstitution after alpha-beta-depleted transplantation in children. A TCRbeta library incorporating unique molecular identifiers was prepared. MiXCR, run by TCRdb on the PCR reads, gives a single entry per CDR3 protein. The repertoire has around 600,000 distinct CDR3 sequences, about 10% of them found once; the top ten carry 4%. This clonotype showed up many times. Source: PBMCs from the stem cell graft donor, taken from the stem cell graft. The TCR originated in a human donor who donated a stem cell graft to a child with acute myeloid leukemia.

The CDR3 spells CASRGLAGKDTQYF. CDR3 DNA: TGTGCCAGCAGAGGACTAGCGGGAAAGGATACGCAGTATTTT. The chain is built from TRBV7-9 and TRBJ2-3; 12 bases match TRBD2. CDR1 is SEHNR and CDR2 is FQNEAQ in the germline V gene (reference sequence). The V and J ends lost 6 bases and 6 bases, in that order; junction bases with no gene match: 4. The CDR3 length is 14 residues.